The clone carrying this TCR beta chain has just a few counts. The data are from a study of CD8 T cells in ankylosing spondylitis. A single record per CDR3 protein comes from TCRdb applying MiXCR to the 5' RACE reads. This table has 300,000 to 350,000 distinct CDR3 sequences, about 15% appearing once. The junction had 10 bases not matched to a gene; V was cut back by 5 bases and J by 2 bases. This CDR3 is 17 amino acids long. The germline gives CDR1 SGHRS, CDR2 YFSETQ. The material sequenced was blood, either unsorted or a sorted T cell fraction (not recorded which). This clonotype was obtained from a male donor with ankylosing spondylitis or in good health (not recorded which). V gene TRBV5-1 combines with J gene TRBJ2-3; 11 bases are a match to TRBD2. In nucleotides, the CDR3 is TGCGCCAGCAGGAATATAGCGGGGGGGCCGGACACAGATACGCAGTATTTT. Its protein product is CASRNIAGGPDTDTQYF.